This entry features one T cell receptor beta chain sequence. Naive CD8 cells lacked CD45RO and underwent positive selection for CCR7, leaving out terminally differentiated effector memory CD45RA+ cells. Donation came from healthy HIV-negative adults that had no recent acute infections or vaccinations. The record originates from a study of shared clonotypes between healthy human individuals. Across the whole study: Three CD4 naive, three CD4 memory, two CD8 naive and one CD8 memory plate were used per donor.

Once extracted for a subset, genomic DNA was divided evenly among several immunoSEQ plates. Libraries were prepared by immunoSEQ multiplex PCR; TCRdb keeps only in-frame clonotypes and omits some of them. The sample lists hundreds of thousands of clones; roughly 96% were seen once. CDR3 length equals 15 residues. The V end was cut by 0 bases, the J end by 7 bases, with 16 bases between. Per germline, CDR1 SGHDT and CDR2 YYEEEE. The J gene is TRBJ1-2, the V gene TRBV5-6; a weak D match, TRBD1 (6 bases). The sequenced sample consisted of naive CD8+ T cells sorted from blood. This receptor was taken from a woman aged 25-40 years in good health. The DNA of the CDR3 is TGTGCCAGCAGCTTGGCTCGTTACAGGGTTGTTGGCTACACCTTC. Amino acid sequence: CASSLARYRVVGYTF. Full variable domain (outside the CDR3, taken from reference TRBV5-6 and TRBJ1-2): DAGVTQSPTHLIKTRGQQVTLRCSPKSGHDTVSWYQQALGQGPQFIFQYYEEEERQRGNFPDRFSGHQFPNYSSELNVNALLLGDSALYLCASSLARYRVVGYTFGSGTRLTVV.